This T cell receptor (beta chain) emerged from a study of control samples from healthy donors and cancer patients. The CDR3 contains 16 residues. The V gene lost 4 bases and the J gene lost 1 base, with 17 bases spanning the gap. CDR1 and CDR2 from the germline V gene are SGDLS and YYNGEE. Sequencing used immunoSEQ multiplex PCR; TCRdb keeps in-frame clones, though not all of them. The table lists over 120,000 clones, more than 85% of them singletons. This clonotype was obtained from a man aged 30 to 39 in good health. Sequencing was carried out using blood. This chain links TRBV9 with TRBJ1-1; TRBD1 is a possible D gene (5 bases). The CDR3 DNA reads TGTGCCAGCAGCACCCGGGAGGGGCGCAGGAACACTGAAGCTTTCTTT. Translated: CASSTREGRRNTEAFF.